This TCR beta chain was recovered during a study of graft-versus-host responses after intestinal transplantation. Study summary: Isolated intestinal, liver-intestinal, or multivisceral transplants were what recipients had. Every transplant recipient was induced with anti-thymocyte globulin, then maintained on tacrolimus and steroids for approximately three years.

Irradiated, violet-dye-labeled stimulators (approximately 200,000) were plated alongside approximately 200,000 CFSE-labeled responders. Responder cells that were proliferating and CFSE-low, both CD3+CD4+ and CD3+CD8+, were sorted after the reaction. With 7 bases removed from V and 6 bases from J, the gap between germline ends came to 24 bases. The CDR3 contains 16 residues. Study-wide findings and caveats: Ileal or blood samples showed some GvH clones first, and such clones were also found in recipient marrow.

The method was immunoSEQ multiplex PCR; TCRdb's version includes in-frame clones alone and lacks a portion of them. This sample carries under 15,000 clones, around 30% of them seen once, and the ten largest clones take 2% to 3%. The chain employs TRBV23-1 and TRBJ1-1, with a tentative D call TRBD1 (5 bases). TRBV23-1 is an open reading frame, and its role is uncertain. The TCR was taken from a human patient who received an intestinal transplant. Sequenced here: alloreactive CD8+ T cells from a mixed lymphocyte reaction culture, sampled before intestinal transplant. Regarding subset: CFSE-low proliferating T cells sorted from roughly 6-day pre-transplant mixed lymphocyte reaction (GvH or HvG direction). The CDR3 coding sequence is TGCGCCAGCAATGAACCCGGGTTGGTTAAGGGGTCTGAAGCTTTCTTT. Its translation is CASNEPGLVKGSEAFF.